This paragraph covers one TCR beta chain sequence. In this sample, this clonotype turned up many times. This receptor's antigen is unknown. No base quality values were provided; no much bigger clone lies one nucleotide off. The data derive from a study of response to subunit inactivated influenza vaccine (dated by TCRdb to the late 2010s). A note on the overall study: Deep quantitative T cell receptor repertoire profiling was used in the study to track responses to a trivalent subunit inactivated influenza vaccine.

Taken from cysteine to phenylalanine, the CDR3 has 17 residues. Solely the CDR3 DNA is kept, with 51 bases framed from the first base. CDR1 and CDR2, looked up from the germline V gene, are SGHTA and FQGNSA. Relative to germline, V is missing 5 bases and J is missing 2 bases, with 8 bases of the junction outside any gene match. Library construction relied on RT-PCR. The listed sequencing device is Illumina HiSeq 2500. The raw public data were reprocessed by TCRdb itself: fastp quality trimming at Q25, MiXCR clonotype calling, in-frame beta chains only. When rows share a CDR3 protein, they turn into one entry using the most common DNA and genes. For this sample the table gives around 200,000 distinct CDR3 sequences, of which around a tenth were detected only once. 9.5% to 13% of the sample is taken by the ten largest. The paper as a whole reports these results and caveats: The authors suggested that each seasonal influenza vaccination may recruit only a limited number of new T cells.

This TCR came from a man aged 50-60 years who received an inactivated influenza vaccine. Donor details come from another sample of the same person, matched by shared clones. This sample comprised non-naive T cells sorted from PBMCs, obtained on the day of vaccination. According to the study, the label for this sample's cell subset or site signals: memory T cell fraction. The chain couples TRBV7-2 to TRBJ2-6; 8 junctional bases match TRBD1. The encoded CDR3 is CASSPRQGRPGANVLTF. In nucleotides, the sequence is TGTGCCAGCAGCCCGAGACAGGGGAGACCTGGGGCCAACGTCCTGACTTTC.